Given below is one TCR beta chain in context. Its antigen is undetermined. 60 Vbeta and 13 Jbeta primers were used in PCR. The protocol was immunoSEQ multiplex PCR, while the TCRdb copy is restricted to in-frame clones and leaves out a portion. The table records about 100,000 clones, around 62% of them present only once. CDR1 is SGHNT and CDR2 is YENEEA in the germline V gene. CDR3 length: 13 amino acids. V was pared by 5 bases and J by 4 bases, with 8 bases between. The data were taken from a study of cytomegalovirus exposure and HLA in healthy donors. Findings and caveats of the study: For presence/absence analyses, sequencing depth was assumed to be roughly uniform across donors. In an earlier analysis, about 87% or about 30%: the productive usage of most TCR beta V segments. Specificity of three CMV-associated chains for CMV antigens was verified in vitro.

The sequence derives from a man aged 25 to 40 in good health and CMV-seropositive. The chain employs TRBV11-3 and TRBJ2-2; weak D call: TRBD2 (5 bases). The sequencing sample was made of PBMCs. The CDR3 DNA follows: TGTGCCAGCAGCCCGGGGTTCACCGGGGAGCTGTTTTTT. This translates into CASSPGFTGELFF.